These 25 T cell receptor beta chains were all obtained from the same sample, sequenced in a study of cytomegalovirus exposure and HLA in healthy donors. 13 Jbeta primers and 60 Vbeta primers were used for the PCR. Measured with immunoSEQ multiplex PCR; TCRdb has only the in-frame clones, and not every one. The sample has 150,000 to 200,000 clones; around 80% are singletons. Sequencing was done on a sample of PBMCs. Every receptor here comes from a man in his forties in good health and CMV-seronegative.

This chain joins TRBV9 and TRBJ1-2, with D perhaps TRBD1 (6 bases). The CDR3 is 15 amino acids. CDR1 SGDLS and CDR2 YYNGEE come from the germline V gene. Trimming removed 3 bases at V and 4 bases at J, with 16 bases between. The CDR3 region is CASSATGWSGYGYTF. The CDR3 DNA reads TGTGCCAGCAGCGCAACAGGGTGGAGCGGCTATGGCTACACCTTC.

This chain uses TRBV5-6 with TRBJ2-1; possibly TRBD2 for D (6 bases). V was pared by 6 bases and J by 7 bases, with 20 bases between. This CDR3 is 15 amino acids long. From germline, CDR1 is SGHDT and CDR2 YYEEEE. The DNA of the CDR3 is TGTGCCAGCACCCCCGCGGGGTCGGCGGGGAATGAGCAGTTCTTC. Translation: CASTPAGSAGNEQFF. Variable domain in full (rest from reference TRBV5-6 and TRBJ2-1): DAGVTQSPTHLIKTRGQQVTLRCSPKSGHDTVSWYQQALGQGPQFIFQYYEEEERQRGNFPDRFSGHQFPNYSSELNVNALLLGDSALYLCASTPAGSAGNEQFFGPGTRLTVL.

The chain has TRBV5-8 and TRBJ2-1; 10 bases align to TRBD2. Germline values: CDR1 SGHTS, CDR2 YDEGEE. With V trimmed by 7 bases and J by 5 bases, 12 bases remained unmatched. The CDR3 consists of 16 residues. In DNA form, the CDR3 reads TGTGCCAGCGGCGGGAGAGGACTAGCGGAGCACAATGAGCAGTTCTTC. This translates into CASGGRGLAEHNEQFF.

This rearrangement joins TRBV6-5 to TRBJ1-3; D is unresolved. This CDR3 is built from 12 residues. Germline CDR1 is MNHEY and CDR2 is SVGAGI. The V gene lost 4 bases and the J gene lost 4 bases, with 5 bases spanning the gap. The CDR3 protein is CASSSPGNTIYF. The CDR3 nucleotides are TGTGCCAGCAGTTCCCCGGGAAACACCATATATTTT.

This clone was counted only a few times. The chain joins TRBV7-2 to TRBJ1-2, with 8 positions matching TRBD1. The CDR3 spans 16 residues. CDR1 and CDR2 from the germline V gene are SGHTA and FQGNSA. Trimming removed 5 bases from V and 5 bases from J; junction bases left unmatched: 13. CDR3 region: CASSPHGQGATYGYTF. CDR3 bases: TGTGCCAGCAGCCCCCATGGTCAGGGGGCGACTTATGGCTACACCTTC.

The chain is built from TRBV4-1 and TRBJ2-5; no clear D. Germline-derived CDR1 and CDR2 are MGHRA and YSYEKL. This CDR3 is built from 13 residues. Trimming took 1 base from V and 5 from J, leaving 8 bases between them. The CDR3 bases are TGCGCCAGCAGCCAAGTAGTCCGGGAGACCCAGTACTTC. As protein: CASSQVVRETQYF.

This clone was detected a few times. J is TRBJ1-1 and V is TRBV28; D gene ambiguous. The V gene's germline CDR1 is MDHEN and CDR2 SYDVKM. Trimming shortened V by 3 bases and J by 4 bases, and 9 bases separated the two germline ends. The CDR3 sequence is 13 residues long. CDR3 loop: CASSFNRGTEAFF. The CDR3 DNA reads TGTGCCAGCAGTTTTAACCGGGGCACTGAAGCTTTCTTT.

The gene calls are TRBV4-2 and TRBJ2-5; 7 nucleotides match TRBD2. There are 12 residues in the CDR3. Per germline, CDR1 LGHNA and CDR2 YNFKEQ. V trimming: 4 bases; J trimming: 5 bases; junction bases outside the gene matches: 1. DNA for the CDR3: TGTGCCAGCAGCCGGCGGGGGGAGACCCAGTACTTC. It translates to CASSRRGETQYF.

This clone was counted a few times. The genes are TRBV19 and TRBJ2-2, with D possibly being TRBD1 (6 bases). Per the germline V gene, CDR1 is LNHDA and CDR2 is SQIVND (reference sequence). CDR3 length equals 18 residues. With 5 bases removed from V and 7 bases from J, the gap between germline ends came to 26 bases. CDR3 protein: CASSGGWSGEITFGELFF. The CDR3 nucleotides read TGTGCCAGTAGTGGGGGTTGGTCAGGGGAGATCACGTTCGGGGAGCTGTTTTTT.

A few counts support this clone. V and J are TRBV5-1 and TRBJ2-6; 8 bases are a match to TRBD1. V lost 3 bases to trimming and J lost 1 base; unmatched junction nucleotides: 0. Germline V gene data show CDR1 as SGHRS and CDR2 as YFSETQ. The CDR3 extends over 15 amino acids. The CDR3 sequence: CASSWTGSGANVLTF. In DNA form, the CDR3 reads TGCGCCAGCAGCTGGACAGGGTCTGGGGCCAACGTCCTGACTTTC.

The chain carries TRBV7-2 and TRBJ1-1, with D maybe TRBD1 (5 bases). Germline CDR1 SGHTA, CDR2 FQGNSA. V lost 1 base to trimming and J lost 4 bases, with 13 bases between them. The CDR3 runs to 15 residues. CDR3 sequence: CASSLGGDSGTEAFF. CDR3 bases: TGTGCCAGCAGCTTAGGGGGGGATTCGGGCACTGAAGCTTTCTTT.

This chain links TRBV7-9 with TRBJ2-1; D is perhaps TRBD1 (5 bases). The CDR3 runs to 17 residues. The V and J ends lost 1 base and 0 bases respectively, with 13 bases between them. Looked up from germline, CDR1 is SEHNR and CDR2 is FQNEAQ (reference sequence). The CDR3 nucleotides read TGTGCCAGCAGCTTAGGGGCAGGGCTTAGCTCCTACAATGAGCAGTTCTTC. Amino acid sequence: CASSLGAGLSSYNEQFF. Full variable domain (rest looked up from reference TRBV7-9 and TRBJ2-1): DTGVSQNPRHKITKRGQNVTFRCDPISEHNRLYWYRQTLGQGPEFLTYFQNEAQLEKSRLLSDRFSAERPKGSFSTLEIQRTEQGDSAMYLCASSLGAGLSSYNEQFFGPGTRLTVL.

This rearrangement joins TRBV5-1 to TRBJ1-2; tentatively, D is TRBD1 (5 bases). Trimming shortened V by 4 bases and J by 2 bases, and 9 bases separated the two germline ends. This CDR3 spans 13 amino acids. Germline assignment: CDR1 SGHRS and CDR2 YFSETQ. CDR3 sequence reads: CASSLRQNYGYTF. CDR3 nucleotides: TGCGCCAGCAGCCTGAGACAGAACTATGGCTACACCTTC.

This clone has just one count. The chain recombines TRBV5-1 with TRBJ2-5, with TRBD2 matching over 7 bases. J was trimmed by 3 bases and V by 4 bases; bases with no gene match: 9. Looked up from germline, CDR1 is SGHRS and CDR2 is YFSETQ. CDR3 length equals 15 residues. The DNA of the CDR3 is TGCGCCAGCAGCGCCGGACTAGATCTTGAAGAGACCCAGTACTTC. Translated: CASSAGLDLEETQYF.

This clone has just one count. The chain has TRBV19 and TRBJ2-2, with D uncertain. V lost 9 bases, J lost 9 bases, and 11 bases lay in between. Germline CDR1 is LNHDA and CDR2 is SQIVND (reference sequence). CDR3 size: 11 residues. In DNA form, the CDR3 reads TGTGCCAGCGAACTAAGGAGGGAGCTGTTTTTT. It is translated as CASELRRELFF. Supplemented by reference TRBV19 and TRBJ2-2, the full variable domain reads DGGITQSPKYLFRKEGQNVTLSCEQNLNHDAMYWYRQDPGQGLRLIYYSQIVNDFQKGDIAEGYSVSREKKESFPLTVTSAQKNPTAFYLCASELRRELFFGEGSRLTVL.

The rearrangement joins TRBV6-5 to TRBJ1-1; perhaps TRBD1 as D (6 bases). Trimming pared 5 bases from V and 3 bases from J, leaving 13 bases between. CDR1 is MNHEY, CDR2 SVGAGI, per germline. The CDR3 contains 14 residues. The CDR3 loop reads CASSQQGWDTEAFF. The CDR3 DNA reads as TGTGCCAGCAGTCAACAGGGTTGGGACACTGAAGCTTTCTTT.

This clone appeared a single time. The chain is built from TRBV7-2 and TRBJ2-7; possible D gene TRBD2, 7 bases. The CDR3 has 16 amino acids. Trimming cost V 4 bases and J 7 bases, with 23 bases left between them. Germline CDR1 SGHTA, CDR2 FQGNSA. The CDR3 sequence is CASSSTTGGLSGEQYF. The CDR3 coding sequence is TGTGCCAGCAGCTCAACTACCGGGGGGCTCTCAGGGGAGCAGTACTTC.

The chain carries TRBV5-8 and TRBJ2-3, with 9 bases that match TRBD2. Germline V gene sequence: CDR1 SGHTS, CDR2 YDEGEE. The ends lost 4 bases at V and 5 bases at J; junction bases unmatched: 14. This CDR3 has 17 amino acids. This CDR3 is CASSAGTNLAGRDTQYF. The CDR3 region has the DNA TGTGCCAGCAGCGCCGGCACCAACCTAGCGGGAAGAGATACGCAGTATTTT.

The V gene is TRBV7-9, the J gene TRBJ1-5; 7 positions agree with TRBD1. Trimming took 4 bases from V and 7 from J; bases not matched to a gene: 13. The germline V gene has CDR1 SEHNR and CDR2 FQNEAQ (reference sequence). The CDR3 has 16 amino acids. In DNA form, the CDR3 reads TGTGCCAGCAGCTCCATAGGTACAGGGGTCTACCAGCCCCAGCATTTT. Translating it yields CASSSIGTGVYQPQHF.

DNA of the CDR3: TGTGCCAGTAGTACACGATCGGCGGCCCACAATGAGCAGTTCTTC. Amino acids: CASSTRSAAHNEQFF. The rearrangement joins TRBV19 to TRBJ2-1, with D unclear. Germline-derived CDR1 and CDR2 are LNHDA and SQIVND (reference sequence). Trimming took off 4 bases at V and 5 bases at J, with 15 bases between the two ends. CDR3 length: 15 amino acids.

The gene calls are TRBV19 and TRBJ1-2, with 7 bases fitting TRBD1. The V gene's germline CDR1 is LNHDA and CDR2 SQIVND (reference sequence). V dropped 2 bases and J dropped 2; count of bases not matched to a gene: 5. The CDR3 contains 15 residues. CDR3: CASSISRRGNYGYTF. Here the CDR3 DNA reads TGTGCCAGTAGTATAAGTCGCAGGGGGAACTATGGCTACACCTTC.

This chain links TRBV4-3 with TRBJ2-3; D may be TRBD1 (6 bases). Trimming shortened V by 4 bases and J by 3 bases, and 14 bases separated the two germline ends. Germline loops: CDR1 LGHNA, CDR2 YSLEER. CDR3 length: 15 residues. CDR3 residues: CASSLQEQGTDTQYF. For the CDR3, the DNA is TGCGCCAGCAGCCTCCAGGAACAGGGAACAGATACGCAGTATTTT.

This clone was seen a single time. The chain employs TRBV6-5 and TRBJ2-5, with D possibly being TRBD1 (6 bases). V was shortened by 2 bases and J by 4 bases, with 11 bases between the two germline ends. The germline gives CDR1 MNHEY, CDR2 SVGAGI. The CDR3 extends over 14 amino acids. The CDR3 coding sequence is TGTGCCAGCAGTTACAAAAACAGGGTAGAGACCCAGTACTTC. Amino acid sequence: CASSYKNRVETQYF.

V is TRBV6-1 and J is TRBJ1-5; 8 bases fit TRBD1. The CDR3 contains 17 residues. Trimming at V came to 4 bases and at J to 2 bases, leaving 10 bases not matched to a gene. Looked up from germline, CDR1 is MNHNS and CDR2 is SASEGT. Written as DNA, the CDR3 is TGTGCCAGCAGTGTTGACAGGGGTACCGGTGGCAATCAGCCCCAGCATTTT. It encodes CASSVDRGTGGNQPQHF.

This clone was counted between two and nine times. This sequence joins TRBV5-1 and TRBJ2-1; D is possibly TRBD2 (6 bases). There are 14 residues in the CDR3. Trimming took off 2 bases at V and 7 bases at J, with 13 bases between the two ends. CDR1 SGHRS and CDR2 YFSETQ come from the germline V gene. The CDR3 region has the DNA TGCGCCAGCAGCTTCGGGGGAGTGGATAATGAGCAGTTCTTC. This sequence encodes CASSFGGVDNEQFF.